The 28 T cell receptor beta chains given below trace back to one sample, sequenced in a study of prognosis after radiotherapy for stage I lung cancer (dated by TCRdb to the early 2020s). Instrument used: Illumina HiSeq 3000. Two rounds of multiplex PCR were used to amplify the TCR beta CDR3 region from genomic DNA. In the first round of PCR, primers specific to each TRBV and TRBJ gene were used, and the primer sequences are filed in Chinese patent CN105087789A. TCRdb reprocessing: public reads trimmed at Q25 with fastp, clones called with MiXCR, in-frame beta chains kept. Every distinct CDR3 protein forms one entry, paired with its most common genes and DNA. The sample records some 34,000 distinct CDR3 sequences, about 34% of which are singletons. 16% of the sample lies in the top ten. The source was PBMCs, collected before or after stereotactic body radiation therapy (not recorded which). The receptor source for this set is a donor aged 50 or older with non-small cell lung cancer.

This clonotype was picked up many times. The chain has TRBV6-1 and TRBJ2-7; D not certain. This CDR3 contains 13 residues. The germline V gene encodes CDR1 MNHNS and CDR2 SASEGT. Between the trimmed V and J ends, which lost 8 bases and 0 bases, there was a span of 11 bases. Here the CDR3 reads CASLGLRSYEQYF. CDR3 bases: TGTGCCAGCCTAGGGCTCCGCTCCTACGAGCAGTACTTC.

In its sample, this clonotype was seen many times. The genes are TRBV24-1 and TRBJ1-2; tentative D call: TRBD1 (5 bases). The CDR3 spans 13 residues. Germline loops: CDR1 KGHDR, CDR2 SFDVKD. The germline V and J ends were trimmed by 5 bases and 11 bases, with 17 bases remaining between them. CDR3 sequence reads: CATSGPDISLYTF. CDR3 nucleotide sequence: TGTGCCACCAGTGGTCCGGACATATCCCTATACACCTTC.

The rearrangement links TRBV28 to TRBJ2-7, with 7 bases that match TRBD2. The CDR3 runs 16 residues. J lost 3 bases, V lost 4 bases, and 12 bases had no gene match. Per the germline V gene, CDR1 is MDHEN and CDR2 is SYDVKM. Here the CDR3 DNA reads TGTGCCAGCAGTTCATTGTTTGGGGACTATCACTACGAGCAGTACTTC. Translation: CASSSLFGDYHYEQYF.

The CDR3 region is CASSSVGQVARDEQYF. DNA of the CDR3: TGTGCCAGCAGTTCCGTCGGACAGGTGGCTCGAGACGAGCAGTACTTC. The chain has TRBV6-2 or TRBV6-3 and TRBJ2-7, with 7 bases that match TRBD1. The junction had 14 bases not matched to a gene; V was cut back by 4 bases and J by 5 bases. Germline CDR1 and CDR2: MNHEY and SVGEGT. CDR3 length: 16 residues.

This clonotype was seen many times. The rearrangement links TRBV10-3 to TRBJ1-1; D possibly corresponds to TRBD1 (5 bases). The CDR3 runs 14 residues. With 4 bases removed from V and 5 bases from J, the gap between germline ends came to 14 bases. CDR1 is ENHRY and CDR2 is SYGVKD in the germline V gene. In DNA form, the CDR3 reads TGTGCCATCAGTGGGGGGGAAGGGAGGACTGAAGCTTTCTTT. It encodes CAISGGEGRTEAFF.

This clonotype appeared many times. The chain combines TRBV15 with TRBJ2-3; TRBD2 agrees at 15 bases. CDR1 and CDR2 from the germline V gene are LNHNV and YYDKDF (reference sequence). This CDR3 has 15 residues. V was pared by 5 bases and J by 7 bases, with 4 bases of the junction left unmatched. CDR3 residues: CATSRGLAGGYTQYF. The DNA of the CDR3 is TGTGCCACCAGCCGGGGACTAGCGGGAGGATATACGCAGTATTTT.

This clonotype has a count of ten or more. The chain recombines TRBV6-5 with TRBJ1-1; D gene uncertain. Looked up from germline, CDR1 is MNHEY and CDR2 is SVGAGI. The CDR3 extends over 11 amino acids. Trimming removed 4 bases from V and 3 bases from J, with 3 bases in between. CDR3 coding DNA: TGTGCCAGCAGTTGGGACACTGAAGCTTTCTTT. Amino acids: CASSWDTEAFF.

The chain combines TRBV11-2 with TRBJ2-4; D is ambiguous. The CDR3 runs 13 residues. CDR1 and CDR2 (germline): SGHAT, FQNNGV. V lost 3 bases and J lost 8, with 11 bases in between. The CDR3 nucleotides are TGTGCCAGCAGCTTTGGCGCACGTGACATTCAGTACTTC. Protein product: CASSFGARDIQYF.

As regards this clonotype: Being one base from a much bigger clone, this may be a read error. The chain is built from TRBV7-9 and TRBJ1-1; the D gene is possibly TRBD1 (5 bases). V was trimmed by 8 bases and J by 0 bases, leaving 22 bases between them. Per germline, CDR1 SEHNR and CDR2 FQNEAQ (reference sequence). The CDR3 length is 17 residues. CDR3 loop: CASGRAPGRFLNTEAFF. In DNA, the CDR3 is TGTGCCAGCGGTCGGGCTCCAGGGAGATTTTTGAACACTGAAGCTTTCTTT.

The chain combines TRBV28 with TRBJ2-2, with D tentatively TRBD1 (6 bases). The CDR3 is 13 residues long. V was cut by 5 bases and J by 5 bases, with 9 bases left in between. The V gene's germline CDR1 is MDHEN and CDR2 SYDVKM. CDR3 in amino acids: CASSTRGTGELFF. The DNA for the CDR3 is TGTGCCAGCAGTACCAGGGGTACCGGGGAGCTGTTTTTT.

This chain links TRBV5-8 with TRBJ1-1; possible D gene TRBD1, 5 bases. Germline V gives CDR1 SGHTS, CDR2 YDEGEE. The CDR3 runs 12 residues. V was cut by 5 bases and J by 4 bases, with 9 bases left in between. This CDR3 reads CASSMGVTEAFF. The CDR3 DNA is TGTGCCAGCAGTATGGGGGTCACTGAAGCTTTCTTT.

At least ten counts were recorded for this clonotype. The chain combines TRBV6-1 with TRBJ1-1, with a possible D match to TRBD1 (6 bases). Trimming pared 4 bases from V and 5 bases from J, leaving 14 bases between. CDR3 size: 14 residues. The germline V gene has CDR1 MNHNS and CDR2 SASEGT. CDR3 residues: CASSAGVIRTEAFF. CDR3 nucleotides: TGTGCCAGCAGTGCAGGGGTTATAAGAACTGAAGCTTTCTTT.

This clonotype was seen ten or more times. V and J are TRBV5-1 and TRBJ2-2; D gene ambiguous. V lost 0 bases, J lost 3 bases, and 9 bases lay in between. CDR3 length: 15 amino acids. CDR1 and CDR2 (germline): SGHRS, YFSETQ. The CDR3 is CASSLVVVDTGELFF. The DNA of the CDR3 is TGCGCCAGCAGCTTGGTTGTTGTCGACACCGGGGAGCTGTTTTTT.

The chain employs TRBV5-1 and TRBJ2-3; 9 nucleotides line up with TRBD2. The length of the CDR3 is 14 residues. V shed 7 bases and J 0 bases; nucleotides not matched to a gene: 3. CDR1 is SGHRS, CDR2 YFSETQ, per germline. The CDR3 sequence: CASVRGGSTDTQYF. In nucleotides, the CDR3 is TGCGCCAGCGTGCGGGGGGGGAGCACAGATACGCAGTATTTT.

This clonotype is medium-sized. V gene TRBV6-2 or TRBV6-3 combines with J gene TRBJ1-2; D is ambiguous. V lost 0 bases and J 4 bases, leaving 9 bases between the germline ends. CDR3 size: 14 residues. From germline, CDR1 is MNHEY and CDR2 SVGEGT. In DNA form, the CDR3 reads TGTGCCAGCAGTTACTCTGGTGACGGCTATGGCTACACCTTC. Its protein is CASSYSGDGYGYTF.

This clonotype was recorded many times. The chain is built from TRBV5-4 and TRBJ2-7, with D possibly being TRBD1 (5 bases). The CDR3 length is 13 residues. The V gene's germline CDR1 is SGHNT and CDR2 YYREEE (reference sequence). Trimming shortened V by 1 base and J by 6 bases, and 11 bases separated the two germline ends. The CDR3 loop reads CASSLPNGAEQYF. The CDR3 nucleotides read TGTGCCAGCAGCTTGCCCAATGGGGCCGAGCAGTACTTC.

Worth noting for this clonotype: A far larger clone is just one base off, so this is likely a read error. The chain couples TRBV6-9 to TRBJ2-2; no reliable D call. V lost 2 bases, J lost 5 bases, and 3 bases lay in between. The CDR3 totals 12 residues. From germline, CDR1 is MNHGY and CDR2 SVAAGI. CDR3 sequence reads: CASSYRTGELFF. The DNA of the CDR3 is TGTGCCAGCAGTTATCGGACCGGGGAGCTGTTTTTT.

This clonotype appeared many times. V is TRBV19 and J is TRBJ2-3, with D possibly being TRBD2 (5 bases). CDR1 and CDR2 from the germline V gene are LNHDA and SQIVND (reference sequence). The CDR3 extends over 16 amino acids. V gave up 4 bases and J gave up 9 bases, with 23 bases separating them. The CDR3 protein is CASSTGGSLYPYTQYF. DNA of the CDR3: TGTGCCAGTAGTACAGGAGGATCCCTCTACCCGTACACGCAGTATTTT.

The rearrangement links TRBV28 to TRBJ2-7, with D uncertain. Trimming took 2 bases from V and 1 from J, leaving 6 bases between them. The CDR3 runs 13 residues. CDR1 MDHEN and CDR2 SYDVKM come from the germline V gene. CDR3 in amino acids: CASSLSRSYEQYF. CDR3 DNA sequence: TGTGCCAGCAGTTTAAGCAGATCCTACGAGCAGTACTTC.

This clonotype was recorded many times. The junction does not match germline at one end; this may be a read error. This chain joins TRBV9 and TRBJ1-3; unclear D gene. The CDR3 spans 14 residues. Germline V gene lookup returns CDR1 SGDLS and CDR2 YYNGEE. This CDR3 reads CASSVGTSGNIIYF. The CDR3 nucleotides are TGTGCCAGCAGCGTAGGAACCTCTGGAAACATCATATATTTT.

By sample share, this clonotype is medium-sized. The chain recombines TRBV20-1 with TRBJ2-3, with TRBD2 as a possible D gene (5 bases). Looked up from germline, CDR1 is DFQATT and CDR2 is SNEGSKA (reference sequence). Trimming pared 1 base from V and 5 bases from J, leaving 10 bases between. There are 13 residues in the CDR3. CDR3: CSARGRGLDTQYF. The CDR3 coding sequence is TGCAGTGCTAGAGGACGGGGTTTAGATACGCAGTATTTT.

In regard to this clonotype: A far larger clone is a single base away, which makes a read error likely. The genes are TRBV20-1 and TRBJ2-5, with a tentative D call TRBD2 (6 bases). The J call may be incorrect, as the DNA end agrees better with TRBJ2-1. Germline assignment: CDR1 DFQATT and CDR2 SNEGSKA (reference sequence). The CDR3 contains 17 residues. CDR3 sequence: CSASSLDLEGGWNEQFF. For the CDR3, the DNA is TGCAGTGCTAGTTCCCTCGATCTAGAGGGAGGATGGAATGAGCAGTTCTTC.

This clonotype is classed as medium-sized. The chain couples TRBV5-1 to TRBJ1-2, with D tentatively TRBD1 (6 bases). V dropped 4 bases and J dropped 1 base, with 14 bases sitting between them. Germline V gene sequence: CDR1 SGHRS, CDR2 YFSETQ. The length of the CDR3 is 15 residues. CDR3 amino acids: CASSPTYRDNYGYTF. DNA for the CDR3: TGCGCCAGCAGCCCAACGTACAGGGATAACTATGGCTACACCTTC.

This clonotype was recorded a few times. The V call is TRBV10-3, the J call TRBJ2-1; 8 positions agree with TRBD2. The V and J ends lost 3 bases and 5 bases, in that order; junction bases with no gene match: 24. The CDR3 consists of 21 residues. CDR1 ENHRY and CDR2 SYGVKD come from the germline V gene. CDR3 sequence reads: CAISDLGAGGLSGGPDNEQFF. The CDR3 DNA follows: TGTGCCATCAGTGATCTAGGCGCGGGTGGGCTATCGGGGGGGCCGGACAATGAGCAGTTCTTC.

As for this clonotype: Given a much more abundant clone one base away, this may be a read error. This chain joins TRBV30 and TRBJ1-4; D is uncertain. Germline V gene sequence: CDR1 GTSNPN, CDR2 SVGIG (reference sequence). CDR3 length: 13 residues. Trimming took 1 base from V and 8 from J, leaving 11 bases between them. CDR3 sequence: CAWSAVDYEKLFF. The DNA of the CDR3 is TGTGCCTGGAGTGCGGTCGACTACGAAAAACTGTTTTTT.

The chain employs TRBV7-9 and TRBJ2-1; D is perhaps TRBD1 or TRBD2 (5 bases each). Germline V gives CDR1 SEHNR, CDR2 FQNEAQ (reference sequence). This CDR3 is 16 amino acids long. The V gene lost 6 bases and the J gene lost 1 base, with 16 bases spanning the gap. CDR3 in DNA: TGTGCCAGCAGTGGTGATGGGGGTACGTCCTACAATGAGCAGTTCTTC. Translating it yields CASSGDGGTSYNEQFF.

This clonotype was seen ten or more times. The CDR3 DNA follows: TGTGCCAGCAGTTCCCGCACCCTGACAGGGGATGAGCAGTTCTTC. Residues: CASSSRTLTGDEQFF. J is TRBJ2-1 and V is TRBV27; TRBD1 agrees at 8 bases. CDR1 MNHEY and CDR2 SMNVEV come from the germline V gene (reference sequence). Losses at the gene ends were 4 bases for V and 8 bases for J; bases not matched to a gene: 10. This CDR3 region has 15 residues.

This clonotype was detected many times. The chain employs TRBV3-1 and TRBJ1-1, with D possibly TRBD1 on 5 matching bases. Trimming left V 2 bases short and J 2 bases short, with 6 bases between. CDR1 and CDR2 (germline): LGHDT, YNNKEL (reference sequence). This CDR3 spans 13 amino acids. The CDR3 spells CASSQQGNTEAFF. CDR3 nucleotides: TGTGCCAGCAGCCAACAGGGAAACACTGAAGCTTTCTTT.